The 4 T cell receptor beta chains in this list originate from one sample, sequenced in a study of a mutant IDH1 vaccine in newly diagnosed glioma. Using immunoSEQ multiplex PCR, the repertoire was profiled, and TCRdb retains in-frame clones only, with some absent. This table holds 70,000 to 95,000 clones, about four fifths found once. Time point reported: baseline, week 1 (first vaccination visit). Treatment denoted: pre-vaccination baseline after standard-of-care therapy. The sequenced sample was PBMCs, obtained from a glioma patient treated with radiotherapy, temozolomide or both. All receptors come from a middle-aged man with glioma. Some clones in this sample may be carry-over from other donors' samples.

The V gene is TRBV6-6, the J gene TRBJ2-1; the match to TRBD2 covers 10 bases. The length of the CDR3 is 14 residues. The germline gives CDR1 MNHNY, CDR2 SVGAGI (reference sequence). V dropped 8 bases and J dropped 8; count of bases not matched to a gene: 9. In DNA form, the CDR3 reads TGTGCCAGCGGTCCCAGCGGGGGGGCCTATGAGCAGTTCTTC. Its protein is CASGPSGGAYEQFF.

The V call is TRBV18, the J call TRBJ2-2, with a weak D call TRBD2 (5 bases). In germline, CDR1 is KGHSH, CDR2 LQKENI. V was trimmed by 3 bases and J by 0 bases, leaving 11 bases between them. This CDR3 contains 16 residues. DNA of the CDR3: TGTGCCAGCTCACCGGCCAGCGGTACGAACACCGGGGAGCTGTTTTTT. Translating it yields CASSPASGTNTGELFF.

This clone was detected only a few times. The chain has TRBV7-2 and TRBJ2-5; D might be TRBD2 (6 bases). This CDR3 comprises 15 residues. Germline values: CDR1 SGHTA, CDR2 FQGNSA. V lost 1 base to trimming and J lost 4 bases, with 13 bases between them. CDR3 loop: CASSLVAAGPETQYF. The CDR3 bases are TGTGCCAGCAGCTTAGTAGCGGCGGGGCCAGAGACCCAGTACTTC.

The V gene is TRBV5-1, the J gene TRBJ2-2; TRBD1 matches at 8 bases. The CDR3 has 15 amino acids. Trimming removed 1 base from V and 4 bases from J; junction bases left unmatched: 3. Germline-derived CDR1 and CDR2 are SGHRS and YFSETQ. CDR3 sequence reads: CASSLTDRVTGELFF. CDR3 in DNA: TGCGCCAGCAGCTTGACGGACAGGGTCACCGGGGAGCTGTTTTTT.